The 30 T cell receptor beta chains reported below all come from one sample, sequenced in a study of T cell responses to AZD1222 COVID-19 vaccine. Measured with immunoSEQ multiplex PCR; TCRdb has only the in-frame clones, and not every one. The sample carries over 110,000 clones, under 95% recorded once. This specimen consisted of peripheral blood, obtained on day 0 of AZD1222 vaccination. The source is an adult in good health.

The rearrangement joins TRBV12-3 or TRBV12-4 to TRBJ2-7; D unclear. The V gene lost 3 bases and the J gene lost 4 bases, with 7 bases spanning the gap. The CDR3 totals 12 residues. The CDR3 DNA sequence: TGTGCCAGCAGTTTTCGACAATACGAGCAGTACTTC. Translated: CASSFRQYEQYF.

The J gene is TRBJ1-2, the V gene TRBV7-2; 7 bases are shared with TRBD1. This CDR3 comprises 17 residues. The V and J ends lost 1 base and 5 bases, in that order; junction bases with no gene match: 13. Germline assignment: CDR1 SGHTA and CDR2 FQGNSA. CDR3 loop: CASSLEGGRPGGYGYTF. As DNA, the CDR3 is TGTGCCAGCAGCTTAGAGGGCGGACGCCCAGGGGGTTATGGCTACACCTTC. Variable domain in full (rest from reference TRBV7-2 and TRBJ1-2): GAGVSQSPSNKVTEKGKDVELRCDPISGHTALYWYRQSLGQGLEFLIYFQGNSAPDKSGLPSDRFSAERTGGSVSTLTIQRTQQEDSAVYLCASSLEGGRPGGYGYTFGSGTRLTVV.

The V and J genes are TRBV7-9 and TRBJ2-3; 11 bases are shared with TRBD1. V dropped 11 bases and J dropped 3; count of bases not matched to a gene: 7. The CDR3 consists of 14 residues. Germline V gives CDR1 SEHNR, CDR2 FQNEAQ (reference sequence). CDR3 DNA sequence: TGTGCCGGAGAGGACAGGGGGCGAACAGATACGCAGTATTTT. Amino acids: CAGEDRGRTDTQYF.

CDR3 protein: CSVETGNTEAFF. The CDR3 coding sequence is TGCAGCGTTGAGACGGGGAACACTGAAGCTTTCTTT. J is TRBJ1-1 and V is TRBV29-1, with D hard to call. V was cut by 3 bases and J by 1 base, with 6 bases left in between. This CDR3 has 12 amino acids. Germline V gene sequence: CDR1 SQVTM, CDR2 ANQGSEA.

V and J are TRBV5-4 and TRBJ2-7; 8 bases are a match to TRBD1. The V segment lost 1 base and the J segment 3 bases; nucleotides outside the gene matches: 3. Per germline, CDR1 SGHNT and CDR2 YYREEE (reference sequence). The CDR3 spans 14 residues. The DNA for the CDR3 is TGTGCCAGCAGCTTGCAGGGGGCAGACTACGAGCAGTACTTC. Its translation is CASSLQGADYEQYF.

In regard to this clone: A junction boundary mismatches the germline segment, possibly from a read error. This chain links TRBV9 with TRBJ1-2; no firm D call. Germline V gene data show CDR1 as SGDLS and CDR2 as YYNGEE. CDR3 length: 11 residues. The CDR3 region is CASGGRYGYIF. CDR3 DNA sequence: TGTGCCAGCGGAGGGCGGTATGGCTACATCTTC.

This chain links TRBV11-3 with TRBJ2-3, with 7 nucleotides matching TRBD1. Germline trimming cut 5 bases from V and 2 bases from J; bases unmatched to any gene: 4. Germline V gene sequence: CDR1 SGHNT, CDR2 YENEEA. The CDR3 spans 14 residues. The chain's CDR3 is CASSTGQPTDTQYF. The DNA for the CDR3 is TGTGCCAGCAGCACGGGACAGCCCACAGATACGCAGTATTTT.

The V and J genes are TRBV19 and TRBJ2-3, with no clear D. Germline-derived CDR1 and CDR2 are LNHDA and SQIVND (reference sequence). The CDR3 has 11 amino acids. V was pared by 11 bases and J by 2 bases, with 8 bases between. Written as DNA, the CDR3 is TGTGCCTGGAAAATCACAGATACGCAGTATTTT. This encodes CAWKITDTQYF.

The chain is built from TRBV7-2 and TRBJ1-2; TRBD1 is a possible D gene (6 bases). The CDR3 is 15 residues long. Germline V gene sequence: CDR1 SGHTA, CDR2 FQGNSA. V lost 3 bases and J lost 2, with 13 bases in between. CDR3 sequence (DNA): TGTGCCAGCAGCTTTATTACCGGACAGAACTATGGCTACACCTTC. Encoded protein: CASSFITGQNYGYTF. The whole variable domain, filled in from reference TRBV7-2 and TRBJ1-2, reads GAGVSQSPSNKVTEKGKDVELRCDPISGHTALYWYRQSLGQGLEFLIYFQGNSAPDKSGLPSDRFSAERTGGSVSTLTIQRTQQEDSAVYLCASSFITGQNYGYTFGSGTRLTVV.

The V call is TRBV4-3, the J call TRBJ1-3, with D tentatively TRBD1 (5 bases). The CDR3 length is 16 residues. Germline V gives CDR1 LGHNA, CDR2 YSLEER. V shed 1 base and J shed 0 bases, with 10 bases lying between them. CDR3 nucleotide sequence: TGCGCCAGCAGCCAAGGGCCGGGGGACTCTGGAAACACCATATATTTT. This translates into CASSQGPGDSGNTIYF.

The chain employs TRBV5-1 and TRBJ2-2; D tentatively reads TRBD1 or TRBD2 (5 bases each). V was trimmed by 0 bases and J by 2 bases, leaving 8 bases between them. The CDR3 consists of 15 residues. The germline CDR1 and CDR2 sequences are SGHRS and YFSETQ. The CDR3 region has the DNA TGCGCCAGCAGCTTGGTGGGACGCAACACCGGGGAGCTGTTTTTT. It translates to CASSLVGRNTGELFF.

The chain recombines TRBV10-1 with TRBJ1-1; D remains ambiguous. Germline CDR1 reads WNHNN; CDR2 reads SYGVQD (reference sequence). V was pared by 5 bases and J by 0 bases, with 7 bases between. This CDR3 spans 13 amino acids. The CDR3 is CASSLSLNTEAFF. In DNA form, the CDR3 reads TGCGCCAGCAGTCTATCTTTGAACACTGAAGCTTTCTTT.

This chain links TRBV16 with TRBJ1-3; D gene unclear. V lost 2 bases to trimming and J lost 4 bases, with 15 bases between them. CDR1 is KGHSY, CDR2 FQNENV, per germline. CDR3 size: 16 residues. The CDR3 nucleotides are TGTGCCAGCAGCCAAGGCCGCTCCCAAGGGGGAAACACCATATATTTT. Translation gives CASSQGRSQGGNTIYF.

The chain carries TRBV6-5 and TRBJ2-7; 10 bases are shared with TRBD1. Germline assignment: CDR1 MNHEY and CDR2 SVGAGI. The CDR3 covers 14 residues. The V segment lost 6 bases and the J segment 2 bases; nucleotides outside the gene matches: 4. The chain's CDR3 is CASSGTGVPYEQYF. The CDR3 DNA reads TGTGCCAGCAGCGGGACAGGGGTCCCCTACGAGCAGTACTTC.

The chain employs TRBV5-1 and TRBJ2-5; tentatively, D is TRBD1 (6 bases). From germline, CDR1 is SGHRS and CDR2 YFSETQ. V lost 4 bases and J lost 4, with 17 bases in between. The CDR3 totals 15 residues. The CDR3 is CASSGTGSVGETQYF. Here the CDR3 DNA reads TGCGCCAGCAGCGGTACAGGGTCAGTCGGAGAGACCCAGTACTTC.

The rearrangement uses TRBV7-6 and TRBJ2-5; 7 positions agree with TRBD2. CDR3 length: 18 residues. CDR1 SGHVS and CDR2 FNYEAQ come from the germline V gene. J lost 5 bases, V lost 5 bases, and 20 bases had no gene match. CDR3 DNA: TGTGCCAGCAGCCCACCCTTCGAGGGGCGGGAGTCGTCGGAGACCCAGTACTTC. The encoded protein is CASSPPFEGRESSETQYF.

V is TRBV10-3 and J is TRBJ1-1; no definite D call. CDR3 length: 12 residues. The germline V gene encodes CDR1 ENHRY and CDR2 SYGVKD. Trimming pared 2 bases from V and 8 bases from J, leaving 9 bases between. The CDR3 coding sequence is TGTGCCATCAGTGAGCTGCTTAACGAAGCTTTCTTT. It specifies CAISELLNEAFF.

The V and J genes are TRBV19 and TRBJ1-5; the D gene is possibly TRBD1 (5 bases). The CDR3 covers 13 residues. V lost 3 bases, J lost 10 bases, and 13 bases lay in between. Germline V CDR1 and CDR2: LNHDA, SQIVND (reference sequence). The CDR3 sequence is CASSMRGSLPQHF. CDR3 DNA sequence: TGTGCCAGTAGTATGAGGGGTTCCCTCCCCCAGCATTTT.

This chain connects TRBV4-3 to TRBJ1-2; D remains ambiguous. The germline V gene has CDR1 LGHNA and CDR2 YSLEER. Trimming removed 0 bases at V and 3 bases at J, with 14 bases between. The CDR3 is 16 residues long. CDR3 residues: CASSQDNPTRDYGYTF. The CDR3 DNA reads TGCGCCAGCAGCCAAGATAATCCAACTCGGGACTATGGCTACACCTTC.

In DNA, the CDR3 is TGCGCCAGCAGCCCTGCGCAGAGCTCCTACGAGCAGTACTTC. This sequence encodes CASSPAQSSYEQYF. V gene TRBV4-1 combines with J gene TRBJ2-7; D call uncertain. Germline V gene lookup returns CDR1 MGHRA and CDR2 YSYEKL. V was cut by 4 bases and J by 0 bases, with 10 bases left in between. The CDR3 has 14 amino acids.

This sequence joins TRBV30 and TRBJ2-1; no definite D call. The V and J ends lost 4 bases and 7 bases respectively, with 17 bases between them. The germline gives CDR1 GTSNPN, CDR2 SVGIG (reference sequence). CDR3 length equals 14 residues. This CDR3 reads CAWTSTRSGNEQFF. The CDR3 region has the DNA TGTGCCTGGACCTCTACGAGGAGTGGGAATGAGCAGTTCTTC.

The chain links TRBV9 to TRBJ2-7; 9 nucleotides line up with TRBD2. The CDR3 has 15 residues. V shed 0 bases, J shed 6 bases, and the junction held 7 bases outside the gene matches. Germline V CDR1 and CDR2: SGDLS, YYNGEE. The DNA for the CDR3 is TGTGCCAGCAGCGTAGGGGGTAGCGGGAGACTCGAGCAGTACTTC. This translates into CASSVGGSGRLEQYF. Filled out from reference TRBV9 and TRBJ2-7, the complete variable domain reads DSGVTQTPKHLITATGQRVTLRCSPRSGDLSVYWYQQSLDQGLQFLIQYYNGEERAKGNILERFSAQQFPDLHSELNLSSLELGDSALYFCASSVGGSGRLEQYFGPGTRLTVT.

The rearrangement links TRBV7-3 to TRBJ2-1; 7 nucleotides align to TRBD2. Germline assignment: CDR1 SGHTA and CDR2 FQGTGA. CDR3 size: 17 residues. The junction had 13 bases not matched to a gene; V was cut back by 4 bases and J by 4 bases. DNA of the CDR3: TGTGCCAGCAGCTCCTTAGGGGACGGGAGGCCATACAATGAGCAGTTCTTC. The encoded protein is CASSSLGDGRPYNEQFF. Combining the CDR3 with reference TRBV7-3 and TRBJ2-1 gives the whole variable domain GAGVSQTPSNKVTEKGKYVELRCDPISGHTALYWYRQSLGQGPEFLIYFQGTGAADDSGLPNDRFFAVRPEGSVSTLKIQRTERGDSAVYLCASSSLGDGRPYNEQFFGPGTRLTVL.

The chain is built from TRBV5-1 and TRBJ2-5, with TRBD1 identical over 7 bases. This CDR3 is built from 16 residues. V dropped 7 bases and J dropped 5; count of bases not matched to a gene: 17. Per germline, CDR1 SGHRS and CDR2 YFSETQ. The CDR3 spells CASDTGGRGRGETQYF. Here the CDR3 DNA reads TGCGCCAGCGATACAGGAGGAAGGGGGCGAGGGGAGACCCAGTACTTC. Drawing the rest from reference TRBV5-1 and TRBJ2-5, the complete variable domain is KAGVTQTPRYLIKTRGQQVTLSCSPISGHRSVSWYQQTPGQGLQFLFEYFSETQRNKGNFPGRFSGRQFSNSRSEMNVSTLELGDSALYLCASDTGGRGRGETQYFGPGTRLLVL.

The CDR3 nucleotides read TGTGCCACCCCTAGGACAGTTGGAGGTGGCTACACCTTC. Its protein product is CATPRTVGGGYTF. The chain employs TRBV19 and TRBJ1-2, with D possibly TRBD1 on 6 matching bases. V was trimmed by 10 bases and J by 7 bases, leaving 19 bases between them. This CDR3 is 13 amino acids long. Germline lookup yields CDR1 LNHDA and CDR2 SQIVND (reference sequence).

V is TRBV6-7 and J is TRBJ1-4, with TRBD1 as a possible D gene (6 bases). TRBV6-7 is assigned to the ORF class and has an uncertain function. The V end was cut by 11 bases, the J end by 10 bases, with 26 bases between. There are 15 residues in the CDR3. The CDR3 DNA is TGTGCCGGTTACCCCCTGACAGGACCTAGGGGAAAACTGTTTTTT. Amino acids: CAGYPLTGPRGKLFF.

The chain recombines TRBV14 with TRBJ2-7; D call uncertain. This CDR3 has 14 residues. With 0 bases removed from V and 1 base from J, the gap between germline ends came to 7 bases. Germline CDR1 is SGHDN and CDR2 is FVKESK. CDR3 sequence reads: CASSQDLNSYEQYF. The CDR3 coding sequence is TGTGCCAGCAGCCAAGATCTTAATTCCTACGAGCAGTACTTC.

V and J are TRBV10-2 and TRBJ2-2, with unresolved D. Germline V gene data show CDR1 as WSHSY and CDR2 as SAAADI. The ends were cut back, 4 bases at V and 0 bases at J, with 9 bases in the middle. This CDR3 has 15 amino acids. The CDR3, as DNA: TGCGCCAGCAGTGTTTCGGGCGCGAACACCGGGGAGCTGTTTTTT. Protein sequence: CASSVSGANTGELFF.

This clone was counted between two and nine times. The genes are TRBV5-1 and TRBJ1-6; the D gene is possibly TRBD1 (6 bases). The CDR3 consists of 15 residues. Trimming stripped 0 bases from V and 8 bases from J, with 12 bases between. CDR1 SGHRS and CDR2 YFSETQ come from the germline V gene. This CDR3 reads CASSLVTGLYSPLHF. In DNA, the CDR3 is TGCGCCAGCAGCTTGGTGACAGGCCTTTATTCACCCCTCCACTTT.

The genes are TRBV7-8 and TRBJ1-6, with no clear D. V lost 5 bases and J 11 bases, leaving 19 bases between the germline ends. The germline V gene has CDR1 SGHVS and CDR2 FQNEAQ. This CDR3 has 15 amino acids. In DNA form, the CDR3 reads TGTGCCAGCAGCGTCCCGGGGTCCGGCCCTCCACCCCTCCACTTT. Its protein product is CASSVPGSGPPPLHF.